This is a list of T cell receptor beta chains from one sample in a study of cytomegalovirus exposure and HLA in healthy donors. Clones were sequenced by immunoSEQ multiplex PCR, and TCRdb holds only the in-frame ones, with some missing. This sample has 90,000 to 120,000 clones; approximately 80% occur once, and the top ten carry 4% to 5%. Sequenced input: PBMCs. The receptor source for this set is a male donor in good health and CMV-seronegative. CDR3s include the opening cysteine and the closing phenylalanine or tryptophan. The D gene is left open where the match is weak. Rows give clone size only sometimes, using once, few, many, or a class for an expanded clone.

TRBJ1-2,TRBD1,TRBV27,NA,TGTGCCAGCAGTTGGACCGGGACAGGACTTAACTATGGCTACACCTTC,CASSWTGTGLNYGYTF
TRBJ2-1,TRBD2,TRBV2,NA,TGTGCCAGCAACTCGCTAGCGGGAGTAGGCAATGAGCAGTTCTTC,CASNSLAGVGNEQFF
TRBJ2-7,TRBD1,TRBV15,NA,TGTGCCACCAGCAGGGGGACAGGGGTCTCCTACGAGCAGTACTTC,CATSRGTGVSYEQYF
TRBJ2-7,TRBD2,TRBV9,NA,TGTGCCAGCAGCGCTGGGACGGGAGGGGCCTACGAGCAGTACTTC,CASSAGTGGAYEQYF
TRBJ1-4,TRBD1,TRBV7-9,NA,TGTGCCAGCAGCGGAGAGAACACAGGGGGCATCGAAAAACTGTTTTTT,CASSGENTGGIEKLFF
TRBJ2-7,TRBD2,TRBV5-6,NA,TGTGCCAGCAGCCGGGGAGGGACGGTCTACGAGCAGTACTTC,CASSRGGTVYEQYF
TRBJ2-2,TRBD1,TRBV19,NA,TGTGCCAGTATGACAGGGCACACCCGGGAGCTGTTTTTT,CASMTGHTRELFF
TRBJ1-1,TRBD1,TRBV2,NA,TGTGCCAGCAGGAAGGGACAGCACACTGAAGCTTTCTTT,CASRKGQHTEAFF
TRBJ2-7,NA,TRBV18,few,TGTGCCAGCACAGGATCAGCGGGTAAAAACGAGCAGTACTTC,CASTGSAGKNEQYF
TRBJ2-1,TRBD2,TRBV6-5,NA,TGTGTTTCGAGCGGGAGCTCCTACAATGAGCAGTTCTTC,CVSSGSSYNEQFF
TRBJ1-5,NA,TRBV11-2,NA,TGTGCCAGCAGCTCCCGGGATGAGGGGGGCAATCAGCCCCAGCATTTT,CASSSRDEGGNQPQHF
TRBJ2-1,NA,TRBV5-6,medium-sized,TGTGCCAGCAGCATGTCCCGGGGGGCTTACAATGAGCAGTTCTTC,CASSMSRGAYNEQFF
TRBJ2-3,TRBD2,TRBV7-8,NA,TGTGCCAGCAGCTTACGGGGACTAGCGGGAGGGGCCACAGATACGCAGTATTTT,CASSLRGLAGGATDTQYF
TRBJ2-2,NA,TRBV10-2,NA,TGCGCCAGCAGTGAACTCGCGGGACTTACTCCCGGGGAGCTGTTTTTT,CASSELAGLTPGELFF
TRBJ2-7,NA,TRBV28,NA,TGTGCCAGCAGTTACAGGTTTTCCTACGAGCAGTACTTC,CASSYRFSYEQYF
TRBJ1-2,TRBD1,TRBV27,NA,TGTGCCAGCAGTACACGACAGGGATCAACCTATGGCTACACCTTC,CASSTRQGSTYGYTF
TRBJ1-5,NA,TRBV7-9,once,TGTGCCAGCAGCCCGGAAGCGGGGACAATTTATCAGCCCCAGCATTTT,CASSPEAGTIYQPQHF